This T cell receptor (beta chain) was found in a study of CD4+ T cells in melanoma. Study-wide results and caveats: Diverse differentiation states were reported for melanoma neoantigen-specific CD4+ T cells. CD8+ T cell, macrophage and B cell function reportedly correlated with neoantigen-specific CD4+ T cells.

Sequencing used immunoSEQ multiplex PCR; TCRdb keeps in-frame clones, though not all of them. The table records fewer than 150,000 clones, 80% to 95% of them present only once. Trimming stripped 6 bases from V and 0 bases from J, with 14 bases between. The CDR3 loop spans 15 amino acids. Germline assignment: CDR1 SNHLY and CDR2 FYNNEI. In regard to this clone: The antigen is undetermined.

This receptor was identified in a human donor with melanoma. The V call is TRBV2, the J call TRBJ1-2; D is unclear. The CDR3 DNA sequence: TGTGCCAGCAGGTCTAGCCTCGTAGCTAACTATGGCTACACCTTC. Its translation: CASRSSLVANYGYTF.